What follows are 6 T cell receptor beta chains derived from one specimen sequenced in a study of OX40 agonist ivuxolimab in advanced cancers. Only in-frame clones appear in the TCRdb table, and some are missing; sequencing was by immunoSEQ multiplex PCR. The sample includes roughly 60,000 clones, 70% to 90% of them seen just once. Sequences were derived from CD4+ or CD8+ T cells sorted from blood, sampled in a trial of the OX40 agonist ivuxolimab. The receptors shown here come from an adult with an advanced solid tumor such as melanoma, head and neck, liver or kidney cancer.

This chain links TRBV27 with TRBJ2-5; D ambiguous. Looked up from germline, CDR1 is MNHEY and CDR2 is SMNVEV (reference sequence). The CDR3 length is 14 residues. Trimming left V 0 bases short and J 5 bases short, with 10 bases between. CDR3 nucleotide sequence: TGTGCCAGCAGTTTATCACCCGATCGGGAGACCCAGTACTTC. Protein sequence: CASSLSPDRETQYF.

This sequence joins TRBV25-1 and TRBJ2-1, with 16 nucleotides matching TRBD2. From germline, CDR1 is MGHDK and CDR2 SYGVNS. The CDR3 consists of 18 residues. V lost 0 bases and J lost 6; bases outside the gene matches: 5. The CDR3 protein is CASSEYFGTSGGGNEQFF. The DNA for the CDR3 is TGTGCCAGCAGTGAATATTTTGGGACTAGCGGGGGGGGCAATGAGCAGTTCTTC. Supplemented by reference TRBV25-1 and TRBJ2-1, the full variable domain reads EADIYQTPRYLVIGTGKKITLECSQTMGHDKMYWYQQDPGMELHLIHYSYGVNSTEKGDLSSESTVSRIRTEHFPLTLESARPSHTSQYLCASSEYFGTSGGGNEQFFGPGTRLTVL.

This chain joins TRBV27 and TRBJ2-7; 7 bases are a match to TRBD2. The CDR3 has 14 residues. From germline, CDR1 is MNHEY and CDR2 SMNVEV (reference sequence). V lost 5 bases, J lost 5 bases, and 9 bases stayed unmatched. Here the CDR3 reads CASSPGGSIDEQYF. CDR3 in DNA: TGTGCCAGCAGTCCGGGCGGGAGTATCGACGAGCAGTACTTC.

DNA of the CDR3: TGTGCCAGCAGCTTAACCTCAACGAACCACGAGCAGTACTTC. Translating it yields CASSLTSTNHEQYF. J is TRBJ2-7 and V is TRBV7-2; no reliable D call. This CDR3 has 14 amino acids. CDR1 SGHTA and CDR2 FQGNSA come from the germline V gene. Trimming took off 2 bases at V and 5 bases at J, with 13 bases between the two ends.

This clone showed up just once. This rearrangement joins TRBV4-1 to TRBJ2-3, with 15 nucleotides matching TRBD2. J gave up 3 bases and V 6 bases, and 13 bases lay outside the gene matches. Germline CDR1 MGHRA, CDR2 YSYEKL. This CDR3 comprises 19 residues. The CDR3 nucleotides are TGCGCCAGCAGGAGGGGACTAGCGGGAGGTTTGATGGGGACAGATACGCAGTATTTT. Translated: CASRRGLAGGLMGTDTQYF.

A single count supports this clone. V is TRBV28 and J is TRBJ2-7; 9 bases are a match to TRBD1. Per germline, CDR1 MDHEN and CDR2 SYDVKM. Unmatched junction bases numbered 5, after V lost 5 bases and J lost 3 bases. The CDR3 is 14 residues long. The CDR3 sequence: CASSVQGADYEQYF. The CDR3 coding sequence is TGTGCCAGCAGTGTACAGGGGGCGGACTACGAGCAGTACTTC.